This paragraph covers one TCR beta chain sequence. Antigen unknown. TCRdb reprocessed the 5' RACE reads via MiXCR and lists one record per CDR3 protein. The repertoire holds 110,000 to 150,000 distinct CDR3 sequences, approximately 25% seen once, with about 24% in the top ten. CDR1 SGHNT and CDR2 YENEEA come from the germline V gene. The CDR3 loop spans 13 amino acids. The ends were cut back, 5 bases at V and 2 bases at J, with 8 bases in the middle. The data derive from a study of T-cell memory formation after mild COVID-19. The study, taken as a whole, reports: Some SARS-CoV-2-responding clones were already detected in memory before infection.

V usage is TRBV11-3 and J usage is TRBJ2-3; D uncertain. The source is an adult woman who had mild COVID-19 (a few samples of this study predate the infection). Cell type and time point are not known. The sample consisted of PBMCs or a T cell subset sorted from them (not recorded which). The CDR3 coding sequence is TGTGCCAGCAGCCTCCCCCCCACAGATACGCAGTATTTT. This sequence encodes CASSLPPTDTQYF.